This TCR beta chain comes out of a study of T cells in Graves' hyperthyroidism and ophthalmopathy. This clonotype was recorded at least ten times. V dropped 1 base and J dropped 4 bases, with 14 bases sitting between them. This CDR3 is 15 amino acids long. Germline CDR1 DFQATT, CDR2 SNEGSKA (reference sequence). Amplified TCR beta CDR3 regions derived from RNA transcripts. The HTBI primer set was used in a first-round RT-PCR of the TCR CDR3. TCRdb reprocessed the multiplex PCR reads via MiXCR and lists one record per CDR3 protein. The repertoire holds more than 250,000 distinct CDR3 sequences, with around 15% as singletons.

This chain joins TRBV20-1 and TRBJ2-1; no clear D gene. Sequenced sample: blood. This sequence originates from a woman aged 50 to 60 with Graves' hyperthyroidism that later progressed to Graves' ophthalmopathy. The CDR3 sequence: CSARVLGSEYNEQFF. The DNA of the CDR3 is TGCAGTGCTAGAGTTCTAGGGTCTGAATACAATGAGCAGTTCTTC.